The 27 T cell receptor beta chains below were found in one sample sequenced in a study of a mutant IDH1 vaccine in newly diagnosed glioma. Data came from immunoSEQ multiplex PCR; TCRdb stores just in-frame clones and leaves some out. Of about 38,000 clones detected, around 82% appear once; the ten largest clones hold less than 9.5%. Described time point: baseline, week 1 (first vaccination visit). Noted treatment: pre-vaccination baseline after standard-of-care therapy. The source was PBMCs, collected from a glioma patient treated with radiotherapy, temozolomide or both. The receptors come from a man aged 40-49 years with glioma. Some clones in this sample may be carry-over from other donors' samples.

The chain's CDR3 is CASSEIPGQPQHF. Written as DNA, the CDR3 is TGTGCCAGCAGTGAAATTCCCGGCCAGCCCCAGCATTTT. V gene TRBV6-4 combines with J gene TRBJ1-5; no definite D call. The germline CDR1 and CDR2 sequences are MRHNA and SNTAGT. V was trimmed by 3 bases and J by 7 bases, leaving 10 bases between them. The CDR3 spans 13 residues.

V gene TRBV27 combines with J gene TRBJ1-2; D unclear. The V and J ends lost 3 bases and 10 bases respectively, with 15 bases between them. This CDR3 is 13 amino acids long. The V gene's germline CDR1 is MNHEY and CDR2 SMNVEV (reference sequence). The CDR3 DNA follows: TGTGCCAGCAGTTTCCGGGGAGGGCCACACTACACCTTC. Protein: CASSFRGGPHYTF.

This chain uses TRBV7-9 with TRBJ2-1, with 9 bases fitting TRBD1. V lost 3 bases to trimming and J lost 6 bases; unmatched junction nucleotides: 6. This CDR3 contains 15 residues. Germline V gene data show CDR1 as SEHNR and CDR2 as FQNEAQ (reference sequence). CDR3 protein: CASSLGQGIVNEQFF. CDR3 DNA sequence: TGTGCCAGCAGCTTGGGACAGGGAATAGTCAATGAGCAGTTCTTC.

CDR3 nucleotides: TGTGCCAGCTTTCAGGCTTCGAACACTGAAGCTTTCTTT. It encodes CASFQASNTEAFF. This rearrangement joins TRBV6-1 to TRBJ1-1; D not certain. Germline V CDR1 and CDR2: MNHNS, SASEGT. The CDR3 consists of 13 residues. Deletions cut 8 bases from V and 1 base from J, with 11 bases between.

This chain links TRBV5-6 with TRBJ1-2; 7 bases are shared with TRBD1. The V gene end was trimmed by 4 bases and the J gene end by 4 bases; junction bases not matched to a gene: 7. Germline V gene sequence: CDR1 SGHDT, CDR2 YYEEEE. This CDR3 contains 14 residues. DNA of the CDR3: TGTGCCAGCAGCACACCGACAGGGCCCTATGGCTACACCTTC. It yields the protein CASSTPTGPYGYTF.

The chain joins TRBV7-3 to TRBJ2-7; 8 positions match TRBD1. The junction had 5 bases not matched to a gene; V was cut back by 4 bases and J by 3 bases. This CDR3 has 14 amino acids. CDR1 SGHTA and CDR2 FQGTGA come from the germline V gene. The CDR3, as DNA: TGTGCCAGCAGCTCTCCGGACAGGGTCTACGAGCAGTACTTC. Translated, it gives CASSSPDRVYEQYF.

This clone was counted between two and nine times. The chain couples TRBV30 to TRBJ1-1; the D is unclear. The V gene's germline CDR1 is GTSNPN and CDR2 SVGIG (reference sequence). Trimming shortened V by 3 bases and J by 1 base, and 3 bases separated the two germline ends. The CDR3 extends over 11 amino acids. CDR3 sequence reads: CAWRQNTEAFF. The CDR3 bases are TGTGCCTGGAGGCAGAACACTGAAGCTTTCTTT.

The CDR3 DNA follows: TGCGCCAGCAGCTTACGCGGGACAGGTGGTGGGGCTAATGAAAAACTGTTTTTT. Protein: CASSLRGTGGGANEKLFF. The chain combines TRBV5-1 with TRBJ1-4; TRBD1 agrees at 8 bases. Per the germline V gene, CDR1 is SGHRS and CDR2 is YFSETQ. The CDR3 spans 18 residues. The V and J ends lost 2 bases and 3 bases, in that order; junction bases with no gene match: 12.

This chain connects TRBV6-5 to TRBJ2-2, with TRBD1 matching 11 bases. Per the germline V gene, CDR1 is MNHEY and CDR2 is SVGAGI. The CDR3 contains 15 residues. J lost 7 bases, V lost 6 bases, and 7 bases had no gene match. CDR3 loop: CASRSGTGGVGELFF. CDR3 nucleotides: TGTGCCAGCAGGAGCGGGACAGGGGGGGTCGGGGAGCTGTTTTTT.

The rearrangement uses TRBV10-3 and TRBJ1-1; D ambiguous. Deletions cut 4 bases from V and 7 bases from J, with 13 bases between. Germline V gene data show CDR1 as ENHRY and CDR2 as SYGVKD. CDR3 length: 13 amino acids. As DNA, the CDR3 is TGTGCCATCAGTGGCTTGGGCGGAGATGAAGCTTTCTTT. The encoded protein is CAISGLGGDEAFF.

The chain is built from TRBV4-3 and TRBJ1-1, with a possible D match to TRBD1 (5 bases). V was trimmed by 0 bases and J by 7 bases, leaving 15 bases between them. The germline gives CDR1 LGHNA, CDR2 YSLEER. The CDR3 has 15 residues. Here the CDR3 DNA reads TGCGCCAGCAGCCAAGATATGTCAGGGATTGGTGAAGCTTTCTTT. Amino acids: CASSQDMSGIGEAFF.

V and J are TRBV6-1 and TRBJ2-7, with D maybe TRBD1 (6 bases). The V gene lost 6 bases and the J gene lost 1 base, with 16 bases spanning the gap. This CDR3 is built from 15 residues. From germline, CDR1 is MNHNS and CDR2 SASEGT. CDR3 loop: CASRPRDTFSYEQYF. CDR3 nucleotides: TGTGCCAGCAGACCCCGGGACACCTTTTCCTACGAGCAGTACTTC.

With regard to this clone: Relative to the germline gene, one junction end is altered; a read error may explain this. V gene TRBV4-2 combines with J gene TRBJ1-2; TRBD1 is a possible D gene (6 bases). The CDR3 length is 14 residues. Germline V lookup: CDR1 LGHNA, CDR2 YNFKEQ. The DNA of the CDR3 is TGTGCCAGCAGCCAAGATGTAAGGGGGTATGTCTACACCTTC. Amino acids: CASSQDVRGYVYTF.

In its sample, this clone was seen a few times. The chain uses TRBV7-7 and TRBJ2-2, with no clear D. The CDR3 runs 14 residues. Germline loops: CDR1 SSHAT, CDR2 FNYEAQ (reference sequence). DNA of the CDR3: TGTGCTAGCCAAGGAACCCTCGGGTCCGGGGAGCTGTTTTTT. Its translation: CASQGTLGSGELFF.

This clone is deemed medium-sized. Other nucleotide sequences in the sample specify the same CDR3. The V and J genes are TRBV5-1 and TRBJ2-6; a possible D gene is TRBD1 (6 bases). The V gene's germline CDR1 is SGHRS and CDR2 YFSETQ. V was clipped by 1 base and J by 1 base, with 6 bases between them. The CDR3 spans 15 residues. The CDR3 DNA sequence: TGCGCCAGCAGCTTGCAGGGGTCTGGGGCCAACGTCCTGACTTTC. Residues: CASSLQGSGANVLTF.

The gene calls are TRBV15 and TRBJ1-3; D uncertain. Germline CDR1 and CDR2: LNHNV and YYDKDF (reference sequence). This CDR3 is 15 amino acids long. V was shortened by 0 bases and J by 0 bases, with 6 bases between the two germline ends. CDR3 sequence (DNA): TGTGCCACCAGCAGAGACAGTCACTCTGGAAACACCATATATTTT. Amino acid sequence: CATSRDSHSGNTIYF.

This clone was observed a single time. The V gene is TRBV5-1, the J gene TRBJ2-2; tentative D call: TRBD1 (6 bases). CDR3 length: 15 residues. Trimming took 0 bases from V and 2 from J, leaving 8 bases between them. The germline V gene encodes CDR1 SGHRS and CDR2 YFSETQ. The CDR3 sequence is CASSLAGQNTGELFF. Here the CDR3 DNA reads TGCGCCAGCAGCTTGGCGGGACAAAACACCGGGGAGCTGTTTTTT.

The rearrangement uses TRBV7-9 and TRBJ2-7; 9 nucleotides align to TRBD1. The CDR3 is made up of 15 amino acids. The V gene's germline CDR1 is SEHNR and CDR2 FQNEAQ (reference sequence). The V segment lost 5 bases and the J segment 0 bases; nucleotides outside the gene matches: 5. The CDR3, as DNA: TGTGCCAGCAGCGGCACAGGGGGCACCTCCTACGAGCAGTACTTC. This sequence encodes CASSGTGGTSYEQYF.

The chain couples TRBV14 to TRBJ1-1, with D possibly TRBD1 on 5 matching bases. Germline CDR1 is SGHDN and CDR2 is FVKESK. The CDR3 runs to 13 residues. V lost 0 bases and J 7 bases, leaving 9 bases between the germline ends. The CDR3 region is CASSQDWGGEAFF. CDR3 DNA sequence: TGTGCCAGCAGCCAAGATTGGGGGGGTGAAGCTTTCTTT.

This sequence joins TRBV6-5 and TRBJ2-3; 7 nucleotides align to TRBD1. The junction had 13 bases not matched to a gene; V was cut back by 8 bases and J by 8 bases. This CDR3 spans 14 amino acids. Germline assignment: CDR1 MNHEY and CDR2 SVGAGI. The CDR3 loop reads CASSATGLMGTQYF. For the CDR3, the DNA is TGTGCCAGCTCCGCGACAGGGTTGATGGGTACGCAGTATTTT.

This clone showed up just once. This chain joins TRBV30 and TRBJ1-2; tentative D call: TRBD1 (5 bases). The germline V and J ends were trimmed by 4 bases and 2 bases, with 11 bases remaining between them. CDR3 size: 13 residues. The V gene's germline CDR1 is GTSNPN and CDR2 SVGIG (reference sequence). CDR3 loop: CAWTITGNYGYTF. CDR3 nucleotide sequence: TGTGCCTGGACGATAACAGGAAACTATGGCTACACCTTC.

The V call is TRBV5-4, the J call TRBJ1-1; the D is unclear. Trimming took 1 base from V and 2 from J, leaving 3 bases between them. The CDR3 spans 12 residues. Germline values: CDR1 SGHNT, CDR2 YYREEE (reference sequence). The CDR3 coding sequence is TGTGCCAGCAGCTTGCTAAACACTGAAGCTTTCTTT. Its translation: CASSLLNTEAFF.

This clone was counted a single time. The chain employs TRBV15 and TRBJ2-1; TRBD2 matches 10 bases. CDR1 and CDR2 (germline): LNHNV, YYDKDF (reference sequence). With V trimmed by 3 bases and J by 7 bases, 6 bases remained unmatched. CDR3 length: 15 amino acids. The CDR3 here is CATSRSGGVGNEQFF. CDR3 sequence (DNA): TGTGCCACCAGCAGGAGCGGGGGGGTGGGGAATGAGCAGTTCTTC.

The chain uses TRBV30 and TRBJ2-3; D ambiguous. The CDR3 is 16 amino acids. The V gene lost 1 base and the J gene lost 3 bases, with 17 bases spanning the gap. The germline V gene encodes CDR1 GTSNPN and CDR2 SVGIG (reference sequence). The CDR3 is CAWSDNLPVGTDTQYF. In DNA, the CDR3 is TGTGCCTGGAGTGATAACCTCCCTGTGGGGACAGATACGCAGTATTTT.

The rearrangement uses TRBV30 and TRBJ1-2; D ambiguous. The CDR3 is 12 amino acids. Trimming pared 5 bases from V and 5 bases from J, leaving 12 bases between. In germline, CDR1 is GTSNPN, CDR2 SVGIG (reference sequence). CDR3 loop: CAWAEWGYGYTF. CDR3 in DNA: TGTGCCTGGGCGGAATGGGGATATGGCTACACCTTC.

V usage is TRBV4-2 and J usage is TRBJ1-2, with D unclear. The CDR3 extends over 16 amino acids. With 0 bases removed from V and 4 bases from J, the gap between germline ends came to 15 bases. Per germline, CDR1 LGHNA and CDR2 YNFKEQ. The CDR3 DNA is TGTGCCAGCAGCCAAGACCAGGCGGGCGCTGGCTATGGCTACACCTTC. Translating gives CASSQDQAGAGYGYTF.

CDR3 loop: CATSRFDRGLGGYTF. DNA of the CDR3: TGTGCCACCAGCAGATTTGACAGGGGGCTAGGTGGCTACACCTTC. The V gene is TRBV15, the J gene TRBJ1-2, with 10 positions matching TRBD1. J lost 7 bases, V lost 2 bases, and 7 bases had no gene match. Germline loops: CDR1 LNHNV, CDR2 YYDKDF (reference sequence). The CDR3 extends over 15 amino acids.